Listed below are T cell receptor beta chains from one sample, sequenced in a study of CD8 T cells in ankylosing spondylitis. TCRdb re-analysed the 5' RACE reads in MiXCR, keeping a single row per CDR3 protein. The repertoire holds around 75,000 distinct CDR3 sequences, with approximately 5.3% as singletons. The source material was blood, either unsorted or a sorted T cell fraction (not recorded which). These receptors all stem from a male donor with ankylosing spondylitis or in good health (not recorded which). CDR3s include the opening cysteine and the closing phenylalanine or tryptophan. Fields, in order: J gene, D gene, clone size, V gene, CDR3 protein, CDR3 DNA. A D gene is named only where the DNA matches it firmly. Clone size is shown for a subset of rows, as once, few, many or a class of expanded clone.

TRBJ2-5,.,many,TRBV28,CASNPGQETQYF,TGTGCCAGCAATCCTGGCCAAGAGACCCAGTACTTC
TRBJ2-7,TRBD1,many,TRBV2,CASSQTSTGAYEQYF,TGTGCCAGCAGTCAAACTTCAACAGGGGCTTACGAGCAGTACTTC
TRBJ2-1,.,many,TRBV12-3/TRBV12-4,CASRYTPGSSYNEQFF,TGTGCCAGCAGGTACACTCCAGGGAGCTCCTACAATGAGCAGTTCTTC
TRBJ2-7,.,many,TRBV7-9,CASSFVGLTYEQYF,TGTGCCAGCAGCTTCGTTGGGCTAACCTACGAGCAGTACTTC
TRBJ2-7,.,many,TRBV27,CASSSLSYEQYF,TGTGCCAGCAGTTCCCTCTCCTACGAGCAGTACTTC
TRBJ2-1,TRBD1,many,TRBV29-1,CSVEDPQGAGNEQFF,TGCAGCGTTGAAGATCCCCAGGGGGCCGGCAATGAGCAGTTCTTC
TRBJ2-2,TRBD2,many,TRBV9,CASSVRGGISNGELFF,TGTGCCAGCAGCGTGCGGGGGGGCATCTCTAACGGGGAGCTGTTTTTT
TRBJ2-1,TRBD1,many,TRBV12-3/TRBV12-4,CASRTGWEQFF,TGTGCCAGCAGGACAGGGTGGGAGCAGTTCTTC
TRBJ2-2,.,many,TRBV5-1,CASSKGENTGELFF,TGCGCCAGCAGTAAAGGAGAGAACACCGGGGAGCTGTTTTTT
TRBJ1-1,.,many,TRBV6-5,CASSTRHYLEAFF,TGTGCCAGCAGTACAAGACATTACCTTGAAGCTTTCTTT
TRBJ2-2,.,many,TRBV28,CASSPPLGANTGELFF,TGTGCCAGCAGTCCACCCCTCGGGGCAAACACCGGGGAGCTGTTTTTT
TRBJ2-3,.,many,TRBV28,CASSPREGIGTDTQYF,TGTGCCAGCAGTCCCCGCGAGGGAATAGGCACAGATACGCAGTATTTT
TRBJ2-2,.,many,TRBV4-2,CASSLGRENTGELFF,TGTGCCAGCAGCTTGGGACGGGAGAACACCGGGGAGCTGTTTTTT
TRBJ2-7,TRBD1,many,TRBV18,CASSDTGGEQYF,TGTGCCAGCTCAGATACAGGGGGCGAGCAGTACTTC
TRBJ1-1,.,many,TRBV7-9,CASSLPGDIEAFF,TGTGCCAGCAGCCTACCGGGGGATATTGAAGCTTTCTTT
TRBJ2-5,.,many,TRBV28,CASQRLLYQETQYF,TGTGCCAGTCAGCGTCTCCTGTACCAAGAGACCCAGTACTTC
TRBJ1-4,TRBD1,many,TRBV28,CASSWDSQNEKLFF,TGTGCCAGCAGCTGGGACAGCCAAAATGAAAAACTGTTTTTT
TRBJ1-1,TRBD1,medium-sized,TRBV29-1,CSATDRVGDTEAFF,TGCAGCGCGACGGACAGGGTGGGGGACACTGAAGCTTTCTTT
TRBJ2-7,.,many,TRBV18,CASSPGFQDEQYF,TGTGCCAGCTCACCAGGGTTCCAGGACGAGCAGTACTTC
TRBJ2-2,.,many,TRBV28,CASSSGQNTGELFF,TGTGCCAGCAGTTCCGGACAGAACACCGGGGAGCTGTTTTTT
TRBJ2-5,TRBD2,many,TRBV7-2,CASSFGLAEKTQYF,TGTGCCAGCAGCTTCGGACTAGCTGAGAAGACCCAGTACTTC
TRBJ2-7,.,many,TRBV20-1,CSARNAQGGEQYF,TGCAGTGCTAGAAATGCCCAGGGAGGCGAGCAGTACTTC
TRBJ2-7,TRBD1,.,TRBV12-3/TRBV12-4,CASNRGREQYF,TGTGCCAGCAACAGGGGGCGAGAGCAGTACTTC
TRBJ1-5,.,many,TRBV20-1,CSAFGGSNSNQPQHF,TGCAGTGCCTTTGGGGGTTCGAATAGCAATCAGCCCCAGCATTTT
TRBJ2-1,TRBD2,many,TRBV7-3,CASSAYRTSGGNNEQFF,TGTGCCAGCAGCGCATACCGGACTAGCGGGGGGAACAATGAGCAGTTCTTC
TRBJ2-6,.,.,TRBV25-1,CASSEHGGGANVLTF,TGTGCCAGCAGTGAACACGGAGGTGGGGCCAACGTCCTGACTTTC
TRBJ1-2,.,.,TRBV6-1,CASSEALSVLYGYTF,TGTGCCAGCAGTGAAGCGCTTTCCGTACTCTATGGCTACACCTTC
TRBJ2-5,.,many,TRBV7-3,CASSLTGSRETQYF,TGTGCCAGCAGCTTAACGGGCAGCCGGGAGACCCAGTACTTC
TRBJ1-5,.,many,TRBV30,CAWTAWGEDQPQHF,TGTGCCTGGACCGCCTGGGGGGAGGATCAGCCCCAGCATTTT
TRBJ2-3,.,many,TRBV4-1,CASSQASGGASTDTQYF,TGCGCCAGCAGCCAAGCTTCCGGCGGAGCTAGCACAGATACGCAGTATTTT
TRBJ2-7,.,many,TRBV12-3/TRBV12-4,CASSPDSYYEQYF,TGTGCCAGCAGTCCGGACAGCTACTACGAGCAGTACTTC
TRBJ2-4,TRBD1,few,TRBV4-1,CASSQEQGSRDIQYF,TGCGCCAGCAGCCAAGAACAGGGGTCGAGGGACATTCAGTACTTC
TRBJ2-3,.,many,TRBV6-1,CASKRGGTDTQYF,TGTGCCAGCAAGAGGGGAGGCACAGATACGCAGTATTTT
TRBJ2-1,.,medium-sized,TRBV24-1,CATSDLGSFSYNEQFF,TGTGCCACCAGTGATTTGGGGTCCTTCTCCTACAATGAGCAGTTCTTC
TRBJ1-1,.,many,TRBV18,CASSPPGRAVNTEAFF,TGTGCCAGCTCACCACCCGGCAGGGCTGTGAACACTGAAGCTTTCTTT
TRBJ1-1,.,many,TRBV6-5,CASSYGRGDTEAFF,TGTGCCAGCAGTTACGGGAGAGGGGACACTGAAGCTTTCTTT
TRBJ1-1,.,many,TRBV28,CATQRAEAFF,TGTGCCACCCAGAGGGCTGAAGCTTTCTTT
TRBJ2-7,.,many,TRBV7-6,CASSLGLDSYEQYF,TGTGCCAGCAGCCTTGGACTGGACTCCTACGAGCAGTACTTC
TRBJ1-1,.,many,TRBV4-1,CASSQDYRLATEAFF,TGCGCCAGCAGCCAAGATTATCGGTTGGCCACTGAAGCTTTCTTT
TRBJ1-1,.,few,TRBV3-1,CASSLGPGKKKNTEAFF,TGTGCCAGCAGCCTCGGACCCGGGAAAAAAAAGAACACTGAAGCTTTCTTT
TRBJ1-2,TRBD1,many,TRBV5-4,CASSFSGTGVGYTF,TGTGCCAGCAGCTTTTCCGGGACAGGGGTTGGCTACACCTTC
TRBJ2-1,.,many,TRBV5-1,CASSLATSKSYNEQFF,TGCGCCAGCAGCTTGGCCACTAGTAAGTCCTACAATGAGCAGTTCTTC
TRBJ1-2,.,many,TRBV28,CASSRQANYGYTF,TGTGCCAGCAGTAGACAGGCTAACTATGGCTACACCTTC
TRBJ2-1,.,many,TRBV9,CASSVVRESEQFF,TGTGCCAGCAGCGTAGTGAGAGAGTCTGAGCAGTTCTTC
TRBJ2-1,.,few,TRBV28,CASSLLAAGSYNEQFF,TGTGCCAGCAGTCTATTAGCGGCCGGCTCCTACAATGAGCAGTTCTTC
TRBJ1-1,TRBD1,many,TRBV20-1,CSAPDRGSTEAFF,TGCAGTGCTCCGGACAGGGGGTCGACTGAAGCTTTCTTT
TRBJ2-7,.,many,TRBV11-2,CASARSYEQYF,TGTGCCAGCGCTCGGTCCTACGAGCAGTACTTC
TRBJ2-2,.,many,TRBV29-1,CSVGGARTGELFF,TGCAGCGTTGGAGGGGCCCGCACCGGGGAGCTGTTTTTT
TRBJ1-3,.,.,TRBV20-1,CSATSPGTGNTIYF,TGCAGTGCTACCAGTCCCGGGACAGGAAACACCATATATTTT
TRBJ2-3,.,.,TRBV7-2,CASSPSSDTDTQYF,TGTGCCAGCAGCCCTAGTAGCGACACAGATACGCAGTATTTT
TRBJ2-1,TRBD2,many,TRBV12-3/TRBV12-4,CASSLNPLAGGNEQFF,TGTGCCAGCAGTTTAAATCCGCTAGCGGGGGGGAATGAGCAGTTCTTC
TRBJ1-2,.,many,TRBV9,CASSVAGSPSYGYTF,TGTGCCAGCAGCGTAGCCGGGTCTCCCTCCTATGGCTACACCTTC
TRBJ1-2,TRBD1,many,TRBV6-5,CASSYDRANYGYTF,TGTGCCAGCAGTTACGACAGGGCTAACTATGGCTACACCTTC